These 8 T cell receptor beta chains originate from one sample sequenced in a study of blood T cell repertoires in COVID-19. Produced via immunoSEQ multiplex PCR; TCRdb's table is partial and in-frame only. The top ten clones hold roughly 9% of a sample with about 160,000 clones, around 80% of them seen once. The sequencing sample was made of peripheral blood. The receptors stem from a woman aged 80 or over with active or convalescent COVID-19.

The gene calls are TRBV14 and TRBJ2-3, with 7 positions matching TRBD2. This CDR3 region has 22 residues. V lost 4 bases, J lost 1 base, and 26 bases stayed unmatched. In germline, CDR1 is SGHDN, CDR2 FVKESK. In DNA form, the CDR3 reads TGTGCCAGCAGCCCAAGCCGGGGGACTACAATTCGTGGCGTTAGACGCACAGATACGCAGTATTTT. Its protein product is CASSPSRGTTIRGVRRTDTQYF.

This chain links TRBV10-3 with TRBJ2-5, with TRBD2 as a possible D gene (6 bases). There are 14 residues in the CDR3. Trimming cost V 2 bases and J 1 base, with 8 bases left between them. CDR1 ENHRY and CDR2 SYGVKD come from the germline V gene. The CDR3 here is CAISEGGTQETQYF. The CDR3 DNA is TGTGCCATCAGTGAGGGGGGGACCCAAGAGACCCAGTACTTC.

The chain combines TRBV9 with TRBJ2-1; 7 bases line up with TRBD1. Trimming took 5 bases from V and 3 from J; bases not matched to a gene: 17. The CDR3 spans 18 residues. Germline lookup yields CDR1 SGDLS and CDR2 YYNGEE. The CDR3, as DNA: TGTGCCAGCAGTGCTCCACAGGGGCAGACGATCAACTACAATGAGCAGTTCTTC. The encoded protein is CASSAPQGQTINYNEQFF.

Points on this clone: Other DNA variants within this sample encode the same CDR3. V usage is TRBV19 and J usage is TRBJ1-5; TRBD1 aligns across 7 bases. Trimming removed 2 bases from V and 5 bases from J; junction bases left unmatched: 0. The germline CDR1 and CDR2 sequences are LNHDA and SQIVND (reference sequence). The CDR3 runs to 13 residues. CDR3 in amino acids: CASSITGDQPQHF. The CDR3 bases are TGTGCCAGTAGTATAACAGGGGATCAGCCCCAGCATTTT.

The chain links TRBV11-3 to TRBJ2-5, with D maybe TRBD1 (6 bases). CDR1 is SGHNT, CDR2 YENEEA, per germline. The CDR3 loop spans 13 amino acids. The ends were cut back, 1 base at V and 5 bases at J, with 8 bases in the middle. CDR3 amino acids: CASSLGGRETQYF. The CDR3 DNA reads TGTGCCAGCAGCTTAGGGGGGCGGGAGACCCAGTACTTC.

The genes are TRBV5-1 and TRBJ2-7; TRBD1 matches at 8 bases. The germline V gene has CDR1 SGHRS and CDR2 YFSETQ. V lost 5 bases, J lost 2 bases, and 6 bases stayed unmatched. CDR3 length: 14 amino acids. The CDR3 nucleotides read TGCGCCAGCAGACTGAGGGACAGGACCTACGAGCAGTACTTC. It codes for CASRLRDRTYEQYF.

The chain uses TRBV6-5 and TRBJ1-2, with D tentatively TRBD1 (6 bases). Trimming took off 0 bases at V and 7 bases at J, with 15 bases between the two ends. Germline CDR1 and CDR2: MNHEY and SVGAGI. This CDR3 region has 15 residues. CDR3 DNA sequence: TGTGCCAGCAGTTACTCGAGGGGGGGGATTAGTGGCTACACCTTC. Translated, it gives CASSYSRGGISGYTF.

The chain joins TRBV10-3 to TRBJ1-1; D unresolved. This CDR3 region has 14 residues. Looked up from germline, CDR1 is ENHRY and CDR2 is SYGVKD. V lost 6 bases to trimming and J lost 2 bases, with 13 bases between them. This CDR3 is CAIRREDGNTEAFF. The CDR3, as DNA: TGTGCCATCAGGAGGGAGGACGGTAACACTGAAGCTTTCTTT.